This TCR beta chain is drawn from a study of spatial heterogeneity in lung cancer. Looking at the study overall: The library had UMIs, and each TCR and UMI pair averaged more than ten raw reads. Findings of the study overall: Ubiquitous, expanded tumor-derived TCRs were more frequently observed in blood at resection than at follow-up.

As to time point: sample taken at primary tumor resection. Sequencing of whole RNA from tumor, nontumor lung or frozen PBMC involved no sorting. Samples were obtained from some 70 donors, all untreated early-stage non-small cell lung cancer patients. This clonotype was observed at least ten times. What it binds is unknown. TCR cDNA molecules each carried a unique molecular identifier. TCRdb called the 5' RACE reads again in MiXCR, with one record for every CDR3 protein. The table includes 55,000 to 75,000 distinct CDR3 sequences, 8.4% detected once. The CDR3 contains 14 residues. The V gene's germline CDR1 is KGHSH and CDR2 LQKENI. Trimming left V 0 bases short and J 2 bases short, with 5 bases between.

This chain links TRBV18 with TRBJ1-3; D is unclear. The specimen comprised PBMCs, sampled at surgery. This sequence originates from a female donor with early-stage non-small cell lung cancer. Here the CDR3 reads CASSPPWAGNTIYF. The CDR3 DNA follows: TGTGCCAGCTCACCACCATGGGCTGGAAACACCATATATTTT.